The 21 T cell receptor beta chains below were found in one sample sequenced in a study of blood T cell repertoires in COVID-19. Data came from immunoSEQ multiplex PCR; TCRdb stores just in-frame clones and leaves some out. The table has around 250,000 clones, approximately 85% seen once. Sequenced: peripheral blood. All receptors come from a woman older than 75 with COVID-19, enrolled during active disease.

The genes are TRBV9 and TRBJ2-1; D is possibly TRBD1 (6 bases). The CDR3 covers 14 residues. Per the germline V gene, CDR1 is SGDLS and CDR2 is YYNGEE. V was clipped by 4 bases and J by 7 bases, with 15 bases between them. In nucleotides, the CDR3 is TGTGCCAGCAGCCCCCAGGCAGGGGTGAATGAGCAGTTCTTC. This sequence encodes CASSPQAGVNEQFF.

The chain carries TRBV6-5 and TRBJ1-6; 9 bases line up with TRBD1. CDR1 and CDR2 (germline): MNHEY, SVGAGI. The CDR3 totals 15 residues. The J segment lost 7 bases and the V segment lost 4 bases, leaving 5 bases of the junction unmatched. The CDR3 DNA reads as TGTGCCAGCAGTTCCGGACAGGGGCCGAATTCACCCCTCCACTTT. As protein: CASSSGQGPNSPLHF.

As to this clone: One junction end does not reproduce the germline sequence, and a read error may be involved. This chain connects TRBV24-1 to TRBJ1-5; TRBD1 agrees at 7 bases. Looked up from germline, CDR1 is KGHDR and CDR2 is SFDVKD. The CDR3 contains 15 residues. The chain's CDR3 is CAASDPARQGGPQHF. The CDR3 DNA sequence: TGTGCCGCCAGTGATCCCGCCAGACAGGGTGGGCCCCAGCATTTT.

V and J are TRBV10-3 and TRBJ1-1; D may be TRBD1 (6 bases). CDR3 length equals 15 residues. V was pared by 6 bases and J by 0 bases, with 14 bases between. Looked up from germline, CDR1 is ENHRY and CDR2 is SYGVKD. This CDR3 reads CAIREPTGMNTEAFF. The CDR3 bases are TGTGCCATCAGGGAACCTACAGGGATGAACACTGAAGCTTTCTTT.

The rearrangement joins TRBV2 to TRBJ2-1; tentatively, D is TRBD1 (6 bases). V shed 9 bases and J shed 10 bases, with 13 bases lying between them. This CDR3 comprises 11 residues. Germline V gene lookup returns CDR1 SNHLY and CDR2 FYNNEI. The CDR3 loop reads CASRGNSEQFF. The CDR3 coding sequence is TGTGCCAGTAGGGGGAATAGCGAGCAGTTCTTC. The complete variable domain, with remaining parts taken from reference TRBV2 and TRBJ2-1, reads EPEVTQTPSHQVTQMGQEVILRCVPISNHLYFYWYRQILGQKVEFLVSFYNNEISEKSEIFDDQFSVERPDGSNFTLKIRSTKLEDSAMYFCASRGNSEQFFGPGTRLTVL.

This clone was seen once. V and J are TRBV5-1 and TRBJ2-7; TRBD1 is a possible D gene (5 bases). The CDR3 is 14 amino acids. The V end lost 0 bases, the J end lost 0 bases, and 7 bases lay between the germline ends. Germline assignment: CDR1 SGHRS and CDR2 YFSETQ. CDR3 in DNA: TGCGCCAGCAGCTTGGGACAGCTCTCCTACGAGCAGTACTTC. Residues: CASSLGQLSYEQYF.

The V and J genes are TRBV5-1 and TRBJ1-2; D ambiguous. Deletions cut 4 bases from V and 2 bases from J, with 15 bases between. Germline CDR1 and CDR2: SGHRS and YFSETQ. The CDR3 runs to 15 residues. CDR3 in amino acids: CASSIGTGSNYGYTF. In DNA, the CDR3 is TGCGCCAGCAGCATAGGAACCGGGTCGAACTATGGCTACACCTTC. The whole variable domain, filled in from reference TRBV5-1 and TRBJ1-2, reads KAGVTQTPRYLIKTRGQQVTLSCSPISGHRSVSWYQQTPGQGLQFLFEYFSETQRNKGNFPGRFSGRQFSNSRSEMNVSTLELGDSALYLCASSIGTGSNYGYTFGSGTRLTVV.

The rearrangement joins TRBV6-5 to TRBJ1-1, with a tentative D call TRBD1 (6 bases). V gave up 5 bases and J gave up 7 bases, with 17 bases separating them. This CDR3 has 14 amino acids. Germline V gene lookup returns CDR1 MNHEY and CDR2 SVGAGI. CDR3 region: CASSTGTRINEAFF. CDR3 DNA: TGTGCCAGCAGTACCGGGACAAGAATAAATGAAGCTTTCTTT.

The rearrangement uses TRBV2 and TRBJ2-7; 11 bases are shared with TRBD1. The CDR3 runs 19 residues. The germline gives CDR1 SNHLY, CDR2 FYNNEI. The junction had 17 bases not matched to a gene; V was cut back by 7 bases and J by 0 bases. Here the CDR3 DNA reads TGTGCCAGCATGGGCCGAGGACAGGGGGCTATACAGAGCTCCTACGAGCAGTACTTC. This gives the protein CASMGRGQGAIQSSYEQYF.

V usage is TRBV3-1 (or the pseudogene TRBV3-2) and J usage is TRBJ2-3, with D tentatively TRBD2 (5 bases). Looked up from germline, CDR1 is LGHDT and CDR2 is YNNKEL (reference sequence). The ends were cut back, 4 bases at V and 6 bases at J, with 11 bases in the middle. This CDR3 is 13 amino acids long. CDR3 protein: CASSPGGLDTQYF. The CDR3 nucleotides are TGTGCCAGCAGCCCCGGAGGTTTGGATACGCAGTATTTT.

For the CDR3, the DNA is TGTGCCAGCATCCTCCAAACAGGAAACAATCAGCCCCAGCATTTT. Residues: CASILQTGNNQPQHF. V gene TRBV6-5 combines with J gene TRBJ1-5; tentatively, D is TRBD1 (5 bases). V was cut by 7 bases and J by 3 bases, with 16 bases left in between. The CDR3 loop spans 15 amino acids. In germline, CDR1 is MNHEY, CDR2 SVGAGI.

The rearrangement uses TRBV5-1 and TRBJ1-2; D is possibly TRBD1 (5 bases). The V end lost 4 bases, the J end lost 2 bases, and 9 bases lay between the germline ends. The germline CDR1 and CDR2 sequences are SGHRS and YFSETQ. This CDR3 has 13 amino acids. CDR3 DNA: TGCGCCAGCAGCGTTACAGGAAACTATGGCTACACCTTC. As protein: CASSVTGNYGYTF.

This chain links TRBV28 with TRBJ1-1, with D perhaps TRBD1 (6 bases). Germline V CDR1 and CDR2: MDHEN, SYDVKM. Trimming removed 6 bases from V and 2 bases from J, with 16 bases in between. The CDR3 sequence is 15 residues long. The CDR3 region is CASSSPIQGNTEAFF. The CDR3, as DNA: TGTGCCAGCAGCTCTCCCATACAGGGTAACACTGAAGCTTTCTTT. Full variable domain (missing parts from reference TRBV28 and TRBJ1-1): DVKVTQSSRYLVKRTGEKVFLECVQDMDHENMFWYRQDPGLGLRLIYFSYDVKMKEKGDIPEGYSVSREKKERFSLILESASTNQTSMYLCASSSPIQGNTEAFFGQGTRLTVV.

The gene calls are TRBV6-1 and TRBJ2-2; TRBD1 matches 7 bases. V dropped 1 base and J dropped 4; count of bases not matched to a gene: 0. CDR3 size: 14 residues. The germline gives CDR1 MNHNS, CDR2 SASEGT. The chain's CDR3 is CASSEEGATGELFF. CDR3 DNA sequence: TGTGCCAGCAGTGAAGAGGGGGCCACCGGGGAGCTGTTTTTT.

The table lists this clone with a count of one. The chain has TRBV6-6 and TRBJ2-7; D may be TRBD2 (5 bases). CDR3 length: 12 residues. The germline V gene has CDR1 MNHNY and CDR2 SVGAGI (reference sequence). V lost 0 bases to trimming and J lost 12 bases, with 12 bases between them. The CDR3 loop is CASSYSSGAVYV. In nucleotides, the CDR3 is TGTGCCAGCAGTTACTCGAGCGGCGCCGTGTACGTC.

The chain couples TRBV9 to TRBJ1-1; D possibly corresponds to TRBD1 (6 bases). The CDR3 covers 14 residues. Deletions cut 0 bases from V and 1 base from J, with 7 bases between. Germline-derived CDR1 and CDR2 are SGDLS and YYNGEE. The CDR3: CASSVVQGNTEAFF. DNA of the CDR3: TGTGCCAGCAGCGTAGTACAGGGGAACACTGAAGCTTTCTTT.

This clone was counted once. The chain carries TRBV12-2 and TRBJ2-7; the table's D call, TRBD2, has no DNA check behind it. TRBV12-2 counts as a pseudogene. This CDR3 has 16 amino acids. The CDR3 loop reads CASRFGGGGASYEQYF. Here the CDR3 DNA reads TGTGCAAGTCGCTTCGGAGGAGGGGGGGCTTCCTACGAGCAGTACTTC.

CDR3 sequence: CSASWLGELFF. In DNA, the CDR3 is TGCAGTGCTAGTTGGCTCGGGGAGCTGTTTTTT. V gene TRBV20-1 combines with J gene TRBJ2-2; no clear D gene. The germline V gene has CDR1 DFQATT and CDR2 SNEGSKA (reference sequence). Deletions cut 3 bases from V and 7 bases from J, with 6 bases between. The CDR3 covers 11 residues.

The rearrangement uses TRBV6-5 and TRBJ1-2; D gene ambiguous. Germline V gene data show CDR1 as MNHEY and CDR2 as SVGAGI. The CDR3 loop spans 14 amino acids. Deletions cut 4 bases from V and 4 bases from J, with 13 bases between. For the CDR3, the DNA is TGTGCCAGCAGTTCTGGCTTGACGGGCTATGGCTACACCTTC. As protein: CASSSGLTGYGYTF.

The chain has TRBV10-2 and TRBJ1-1; 10 bases are a match to TRBD1. V gave up 7 bases and J gave up 5 bases; unmatched junction bases: 7. Per the germline V gene, CDR1 is WSHSY and CDR2 is SAAADI. The CDR3 sequence is 14 residues long. This CDR3 reads CASISGTGATEAFF. In DNA, the CDR3 is TGCGCCAGCATCTCCGGGACAGGGGCTACTGAAGCTTTCTTT.

The chain couples TRBV24-1 to TRBJ2-5; TRBD2 matches 7 bases. Germline V lookup: CDR1 KGHDR, CDR2 SFDVKD. The CDR3 length is 15 residues. Unmatched junction bases numbered 7, after V lost 1 base and J lost 6 bases. The CDR3 coding sequence is TGTGCCACCAGTGATTTAGCAGCGGGGAGACAGACCCAGTACTTC. This encodes CATSDLAAGRQTQYF.